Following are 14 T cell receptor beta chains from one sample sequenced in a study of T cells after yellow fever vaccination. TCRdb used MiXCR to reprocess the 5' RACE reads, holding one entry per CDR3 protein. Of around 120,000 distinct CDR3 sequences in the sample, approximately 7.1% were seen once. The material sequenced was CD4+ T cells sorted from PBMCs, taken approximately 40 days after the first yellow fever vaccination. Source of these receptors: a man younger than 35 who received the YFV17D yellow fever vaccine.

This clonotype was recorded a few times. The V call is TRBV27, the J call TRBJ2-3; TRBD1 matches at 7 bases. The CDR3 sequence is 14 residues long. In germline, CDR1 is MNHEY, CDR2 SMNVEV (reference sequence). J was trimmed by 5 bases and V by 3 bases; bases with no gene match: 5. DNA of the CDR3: TGTGCCAGCAGTTTTGTAAGGGGGCAAGATACGCAGTATTTT. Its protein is CASSFVRGQDTQYF.

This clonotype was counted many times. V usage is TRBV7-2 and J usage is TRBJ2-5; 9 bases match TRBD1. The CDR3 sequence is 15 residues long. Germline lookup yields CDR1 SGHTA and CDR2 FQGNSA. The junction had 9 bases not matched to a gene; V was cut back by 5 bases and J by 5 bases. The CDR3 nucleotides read TGTGCCAGCAGCACCAACAGGGGGCCGGAGGAGACCCAGTACTTC. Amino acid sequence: CASSTNRGPEETQYF.

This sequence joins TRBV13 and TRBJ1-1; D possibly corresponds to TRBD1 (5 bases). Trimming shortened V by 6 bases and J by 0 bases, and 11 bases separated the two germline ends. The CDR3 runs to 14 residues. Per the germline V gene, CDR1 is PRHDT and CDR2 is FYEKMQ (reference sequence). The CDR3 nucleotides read TGTGCCAGCAGAACCAGGGTCATGAACACTGAAGCTTTCTTT. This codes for CASRTRVMNTEAFF.

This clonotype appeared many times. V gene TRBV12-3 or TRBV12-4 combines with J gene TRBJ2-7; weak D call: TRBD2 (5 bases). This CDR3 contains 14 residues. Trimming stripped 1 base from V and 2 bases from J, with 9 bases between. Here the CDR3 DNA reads TGTGCCAGCAGTTTAGTAGCGTTGACCTACGAGCAGTACTTC. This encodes CASSLVALTYEQYF.

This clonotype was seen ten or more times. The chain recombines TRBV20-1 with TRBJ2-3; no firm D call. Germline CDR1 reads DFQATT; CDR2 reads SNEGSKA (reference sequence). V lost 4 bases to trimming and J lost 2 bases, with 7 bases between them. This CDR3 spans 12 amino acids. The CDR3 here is CSAKQSTDTQYF. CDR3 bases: TGCAGTGCTAAGCAGTCCACAGATACGCAGTATTTT.

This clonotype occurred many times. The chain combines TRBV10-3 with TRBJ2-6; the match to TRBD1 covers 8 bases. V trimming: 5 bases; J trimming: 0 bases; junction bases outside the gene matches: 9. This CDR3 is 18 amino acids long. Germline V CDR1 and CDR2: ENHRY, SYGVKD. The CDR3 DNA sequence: TGTGCCATCAGTCAATTGATTACAGGGGGCTCTGGGGCCAACGTCCTGACTTTC. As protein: CAISQLITGGSGANVLTF.

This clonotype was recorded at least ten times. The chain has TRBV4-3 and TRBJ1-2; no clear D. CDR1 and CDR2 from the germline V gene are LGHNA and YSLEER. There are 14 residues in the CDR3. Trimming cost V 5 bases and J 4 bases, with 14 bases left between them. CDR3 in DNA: TGCGCCAGCAGCAAGACCCCCCTCTCCTATGGCTACACCTTC. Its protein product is CASSKTPLSYGYTF.

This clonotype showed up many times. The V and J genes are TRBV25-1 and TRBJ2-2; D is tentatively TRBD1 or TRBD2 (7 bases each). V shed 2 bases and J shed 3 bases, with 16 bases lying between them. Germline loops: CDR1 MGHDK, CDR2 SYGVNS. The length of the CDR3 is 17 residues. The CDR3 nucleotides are TGTGCCAGCAGTGAACTGGGGGCAGGGGGGGACACCGGGGAGCTGTTTTTT. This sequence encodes CASSELGAGGDTGELFF.

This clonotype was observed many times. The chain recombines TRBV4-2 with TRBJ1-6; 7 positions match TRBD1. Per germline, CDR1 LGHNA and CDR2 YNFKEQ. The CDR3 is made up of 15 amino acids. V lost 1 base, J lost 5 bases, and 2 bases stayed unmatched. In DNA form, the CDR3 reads TGTGCCAGCAGCCAAGCGGACAGGAATAATTCACCCCTCCACTTT. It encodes CASSQADRNNSPLHF.

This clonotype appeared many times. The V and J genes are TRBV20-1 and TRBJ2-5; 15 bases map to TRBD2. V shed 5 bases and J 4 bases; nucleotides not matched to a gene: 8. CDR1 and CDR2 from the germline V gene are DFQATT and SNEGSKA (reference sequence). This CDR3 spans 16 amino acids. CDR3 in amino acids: CSAHWTGLAGGETQYF. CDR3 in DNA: TGCAGTGCTCATTGGACGGGACTAGCGGGGGGAGAGACCCAGTACTTC.

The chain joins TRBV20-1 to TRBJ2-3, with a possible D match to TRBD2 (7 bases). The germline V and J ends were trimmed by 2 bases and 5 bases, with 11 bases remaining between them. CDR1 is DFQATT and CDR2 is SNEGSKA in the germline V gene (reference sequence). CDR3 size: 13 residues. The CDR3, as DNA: TGCAGTGCTAGAAGGGGGGGCAGAGATACGCAGTATTTT. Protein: CSARRGGRDTQYF.

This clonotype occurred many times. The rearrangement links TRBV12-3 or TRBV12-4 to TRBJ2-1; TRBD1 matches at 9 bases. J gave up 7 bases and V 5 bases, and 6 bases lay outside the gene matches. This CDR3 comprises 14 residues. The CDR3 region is CASSPQDRGNEQFF. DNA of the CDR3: TGTGCCAGCAGTCCCCAAGACAGGGGGAATGAGCAGTTCTTC.

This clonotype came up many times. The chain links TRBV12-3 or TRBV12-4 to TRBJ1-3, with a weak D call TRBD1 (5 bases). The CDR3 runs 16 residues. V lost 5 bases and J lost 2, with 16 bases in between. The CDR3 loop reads CASSLRVGVPGNTIYF. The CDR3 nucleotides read TGTGCCAGCAGTCTCAGGGTTGGGGTCCCTGGAAACACCATATATTTT.

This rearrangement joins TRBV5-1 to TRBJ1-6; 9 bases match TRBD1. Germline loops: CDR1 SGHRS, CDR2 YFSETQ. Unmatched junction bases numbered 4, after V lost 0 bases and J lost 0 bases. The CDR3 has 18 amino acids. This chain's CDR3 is CASSLEGQGSSYNSPLHF. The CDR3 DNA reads TGCGCCAGCAGCTTGGAGGGACAGGGAAGCTCCTATAATTCACCCCTCCACTTT. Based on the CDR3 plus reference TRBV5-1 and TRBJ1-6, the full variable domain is KAGVTQTPRYLIKTRGQQVTLSCSPISGHRSVSWYQQTPGQGLQFLFEYFSETQRNKGNFPGRFSGRQFSNSRSEMNVSTLELGDSALYLCASSLEGQGSSYNSPLHFGNGTRLTVT.